The 5 T cell receptor beta chains below were found in one sample sequenced in a study of patients and donors after allogeneic stem cell transplantation. TCRdb fed the RT-PCR reads into MiXCR, producing one record per CDR3 protein. Here the sample spans fewer than 15,000 distinct CDR3 sequences, 20% to 25% being singletons. Sequenced input: blood, either unsorted or a sorted T cell fraction (not recorded which). All receptors come from a human donor who was either an allogeneic HSCT recipient or a stem cell or donor lymphocyte infusion donor (not recorded which). It is not recorded whose cells these are; they may come from a transplant donor.

This clonotype was observed many times. This chain joins TRBV6-5 and TRBJ2-7; D is uncertain. The CDR3 runs to 11 residues. V shed 6 bases and J shed 6 bases, with 9 bases lying between them. Germline-derived CDR1 and CDR2 are MNHEY and SVGAGI. The CDR3 DNA is TGTGCCAGCAGCAGCAGGAGCGAGCAGTACTTC. This codes for CASSSRSEQYF.

The chain is built from TRBV11-2 and TRBJ2-3; a weak D match, TRBD2 (6 bases). There are 17 residues in the CDR3. CDR1 and CDR2 from the germline V gene are SGHAT and FQNNGV. Deletions cut 0 bases from V and 2 bases from J, with 15 bases between. CDR3 nucleotide sequence: TGTGCCAGCAGCTTAGATTGGCAGGCGGGACCCACAGATACGCAGTATTTT. This encodes CASSLDWQAGPTDTQYF.

The chain recombines TRBV29-1 with TRBJ1-1; D unclear. This CDR3 has 11 residues. The ends were cut back, 5 bases at V and 3 bases at J, with 7 bases in the middle. In germline, CDR1 is SQVTM, CDR2 ANQGSEA. CDR3 coding DNA: TGCAGCGTTAGGGTGGACACTGAAGCTTTCTTT. This codes for CSVRVDTEAFF. Full variable domain (outside the CDR3, taken from reference TRBV29-1 and TRBJ1-1): SAVISQKPSRDICQRGTSLTIQCQVDSQVTMMFWYRQQPGQSLTLIATANQGSEATYESGFVIDKFPISRPNLTFSTLTVSNMSPEDSSIYLCSVRVDTEAFFGQGTRLTVV.

The CDR3 reads CASSFGTSVSAPYEQYF. The CDR3 nucleotides are TGTGCCAGCAGCTTCGGGACTAGCGTTTCGGCCCCTTACGAGCAGTACTTC. The chain recombines TRBV5-8 with TRBJ2-7; 10 bases are shared with TRBD2. J was trimmed by 4 bases and V by 2 bases; bases with no gene match: 12. Germline V gene data show CDR1 as SGHTS and CDR2 as YDEGEE. The CDR3 covers 17 residues.

The table lists this clonotype with a few counts. This sequence joins TRBV29-1 and TRBJ1-1, with D possibly matching TRBD1 (6 bases). There are 14 residues in the CDR3. V was clipped by 4 bases and J by 7 bases, with 19 bases between them. The germline gives CDR1 SQVTM, CDR2 ANQGSEA. The CDR3 coding sequence is TGCAGCGTTGCCGGGACACCCTGGGGTGGTGAAGCTTTCTTT. This codes for CSVAGTPWGGEAFF.